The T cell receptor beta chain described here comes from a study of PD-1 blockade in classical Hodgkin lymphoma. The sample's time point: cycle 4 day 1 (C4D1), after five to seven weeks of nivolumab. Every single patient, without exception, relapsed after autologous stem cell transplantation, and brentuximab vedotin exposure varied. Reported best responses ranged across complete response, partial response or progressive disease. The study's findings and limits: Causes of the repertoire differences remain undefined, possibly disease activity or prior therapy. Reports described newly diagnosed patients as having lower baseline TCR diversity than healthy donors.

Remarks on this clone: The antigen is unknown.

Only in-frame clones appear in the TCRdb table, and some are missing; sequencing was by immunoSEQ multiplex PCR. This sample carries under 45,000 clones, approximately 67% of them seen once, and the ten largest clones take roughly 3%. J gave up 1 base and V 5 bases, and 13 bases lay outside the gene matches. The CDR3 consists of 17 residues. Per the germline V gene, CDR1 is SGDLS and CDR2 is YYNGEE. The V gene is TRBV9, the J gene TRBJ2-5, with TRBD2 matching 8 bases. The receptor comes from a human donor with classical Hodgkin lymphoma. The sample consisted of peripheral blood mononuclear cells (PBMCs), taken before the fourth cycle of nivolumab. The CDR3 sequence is CASSHQRGGGPQETQYF. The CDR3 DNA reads TGTGCCAGCAGTCATCAACGGGGGGGCGGGCCCCAAGAGACCCAGTACTTC.